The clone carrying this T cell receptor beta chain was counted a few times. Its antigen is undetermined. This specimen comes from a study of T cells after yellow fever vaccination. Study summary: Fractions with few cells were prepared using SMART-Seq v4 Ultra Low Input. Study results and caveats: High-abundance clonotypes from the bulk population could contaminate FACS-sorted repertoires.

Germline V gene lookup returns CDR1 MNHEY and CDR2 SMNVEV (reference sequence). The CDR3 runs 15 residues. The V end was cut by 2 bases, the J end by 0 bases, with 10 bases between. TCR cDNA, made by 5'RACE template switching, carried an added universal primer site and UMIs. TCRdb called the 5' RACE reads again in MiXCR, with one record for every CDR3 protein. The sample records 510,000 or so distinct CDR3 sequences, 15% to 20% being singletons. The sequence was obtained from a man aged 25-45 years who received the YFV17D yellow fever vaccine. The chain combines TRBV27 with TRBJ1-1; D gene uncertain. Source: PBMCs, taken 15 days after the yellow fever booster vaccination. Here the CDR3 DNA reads TGTGCCAGCAGTTTAGGCCCCCGGGTGAACACTGAAGCTTTCTTT. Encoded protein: CASSLGPRVNTEAFF.